These 29 T cell receptor beta chains share one sample of origin, sequenced in a study of glioma-infiltrating T cells after dendritic cell vaccination. Clones were read by immunoSEQ multiplex PCR, and TCRdb kept only the in-frame ones, dropping some. This table holds 75,000 to 85,000 clones, about nine tenths found once. As to time point: after dendritic cell vaccination, including at tumor progression/relapse. This material consisted of blood, taken after dendritic cell vaccination. These receptors were collected from a human donor with glioblastoma.

The chain uses TRBV7-9 and TRBJ2-3; unclear D gene. The V gene lost 3 bases and the J gene lost 0 bases, with 7 bases spanning the gap. This CDR3 has 14 amino acids. Looked up from germline, CDR1 is SEHNR and CDR2 is FQNEAQ (reference sequence). In DNA form, the CDR3 reads TGTGCCAGCAGCTTTCACGGGAGCACAGATACGCAGTATTTT. Amino acids: CASSFHGSTDTQYF.

CDR3 DNA sequence: TGTGCCAGCAGCTTCCCTCGGGGGGATCAAGAGACCCAGTACTTC. Its protein product is CASSFPRGDQETQYF. The chain links TRBV5-4 to TRBJ2-5; TRBD2 matches at 7 bases. V shed 2 bases, J shed 2 bases, and the junction held 6 bases outside the gene matches. The CDR3 is 15 amino acids. Germline V gives CDR1 SGHNT, CDR2 YYREEE (reference sequence).

The V and J genes are TRBV7-9 and TRBJ2-3; 8 nucleotides agree with TRBD2. The CDR3 covers 17 residues. Germline CDR1 reads SEHNR; CDR2 reads FQNEAQ (reference sequence). The V and J ends lost 4 bases and 2 bases, in that order; junction bases with no gene match: 11. CDR3 nucleotides: TGTGCCAGCAGCTCTGACCAGGGTAGCGGGGCCACAGATACGCAGTATTTT. Translated, it gives CASSSDQGSGATDTQYF.

This chain links TRBV4-2 with TRBJ2-5; no firm D call. Germline V gene data show CDR1 as LGHNA and CDR2 as YNFKEQ. The CDR3 spans 13 residues. Trimming took off 0 bases at V and 3 bases at J, with 5 bases between the two ends. CDR3 sequence (DNA): TGTGCCAGCAGCCAAGAGAACAAAGAGACCCAGTACTTC. Its protein product is CASSQENKETQYF.

V is TRBV4-1 and J is TRBJ2-3, with 7 bases aligning to TRBD2. The germline CDR1 and CDR2 sequences are MGHRA and YSYEKL. The CDR3 totals 14 residues. The V segment lost 4 bases and the J segment 4 bases; nucleotides outside the gene matches: 5. This CDR3 is CASSRAGSADTQYF. DNA of the CDR3: TGCGCCAGCAGCCGAGCGGGGTCGGCAGATACGCAGTATTTT.

The chain combines TRBV9 with TRBJ1-2; 8 bases are a match to TRBD1. The CDR3 is made up of 14 amino acids. V dropped 3 bases and J dropped 5; count of bases not matched to a gene: 6. Germline loops: CDR1 SGDLS, CDR2 YYNGEE. CDR3 loop: CASSANQGAYGYTF. Written as DNA, the CDR3 is TGTGCCAGCAGCGCAAATCAGGGGGCTTATGGCTACACCTTC.

This chain's CDR3 is CASSSPASLTDTQYF. The DNA of the CDR3 is TGTGCCAGCAGCTCGCCGGCTAGTTTGACAGATACGCAGTATTTT. This chain uses TRBV11-3 with TRBJ2-3; D remains ambiguous. This CDR3 has 15 amino acids. Trimming pared 4 bases from V and 3 bases from J, leaving 14 bases between. Germline V gene sequence: CDR1 SGHNT, CDR2 YENEEA.

The V gene is TRBV18, the J gene TRBJ2-5; D call uncertain. Germline assignment: CDR1 KGHSH and CDR2 LQKENI. There are 14 residues in the CDR3. The germline V and J ends were trimmed by 0 bases and 4 bases, with 9 bases remaining between them. This CDR3 reads CASSPPAIPETQYF. CDR3 nucleotide sequence: TGTGCCAGCTCACCACCAGCCATCCCAGAGACCCAGTACTTC.

This clone was seen once. The V call is TRBV11-2, the J call TRBJ1-6; possible D gene TRBD1, 6 bases. Trimming removed 5 bases from V and 5 bases from J, with 19 bases in between. Germline CDR1 SGHAT, CDR2 FQNNGV. The length of the CDR3 is 17 residues. Here the CDR3 DNA reads TGTGCCAGCAGCCGTCGAGGGGGGGCCCGAAATAATTCACCCCTCCACTTT. Its translation is CASSRRGGARNNSPLHF.

The chain links TRBV5-1 to TRBJ1-3, with D possibly TRBD1 on 5 matching bases. This CDR3 spans 15 amino acids. V was clipped by 2 bases and J by 0 bases, with 9 bases between them. Germline loops: CDR1 SGHRS, CDR2 YFSETQ. The CDR3 coding sequence is TGCGCCAGCAGCTTTTTTACAGGCTCTGGAAACACCATATATTTT. This sequence encodes CASSFFTGSGNTIYF. The full variable domain, its missing parts supplied by reference TRBV5-1 and TRBJ1-3, is KAGVTQTPRYLIKTRGQQVTLSCSPISGHRSVSWYQQTPGQGLQFLFEYFSETQRNKGNFPGRFSGRQFSNSRSEMNVSTLELGDSALYLCASSFFTGSGNTIYFGEGSWLTVV.

V gene TRBV20-1 combines with J gene TRBJ2-5; possibly TRBD1 for D (5 bases). The V end lost 3 bases, the J end lost 7 bases, and 9 bases lay between the germline ends. The CDR3 is 11 amino acids. Looked up from germline, CDR1 is DFQATT and CDR2 is SNEGSKA (reference sequence). The CDR3 DNA is TGCAGTGCTAGTTTTAGGGGGACCCAGTACTTC. Protein: CSASFRGTQYF.

The V and J genes are TRBV7-6 and TRBJ2-7; the match to TRBD1 covers 10 bases. The CDR3 loop spans 15 amino acids. CDR1 is SGHVS, CDR2 FNYEAQ, per germline. The ends lost 3 bases at V and 1 base at J; junction bases unmatched: 3. DNA of the CDR3: TGTGCCAGCAGCTTGGGACAGGGGTTTTCCTACGAGCAGTACTTC. It yields the protein CASSLGQGFSYEQYF. Complete variable domain (other parts from reference TRBV7-6 and TRBJ2-7): GAGVSQSPRYKVTKRGQDVALRCDPISGHVSLYWYRQALGQGPEFLTYFNYEAQQDKSGLPNDRFSAERPEGSISTLTIQRTEQRDSAMYRCASSLGQGFSYEQYFGPGTRLTVT.

The rearrangement uses TRBV7-9 and TRBJ1-2; D gene uncertain. The CDR3 totals 13 residues. The germline V gene encodes CDR1 SEHNR and CDR2 FQNEAQ (reference sequence). V lost 6 bases, J lost 7 bases, and 15 bases lay in between. CDR3 DNA: TGTGCCAGCAGGAGGGAACCCCCGGCTGGCTACACCTTC. This sequence encodes CASRREPPAGYTF.

The rearrangement uses TRBV19 and TRBJ2-7; TRBD2 agrees at 14 bases. With V trimmed by 4 bases and J by 0 bases, 8 bases remained unmatched. CDR3 length: 18 residues. Germline CDR1 reads LNHDA; CDR2 reads SQIVND (reference sequence). Written as DNA, the CDR3 is TGTGCCAGTAGTAGTTCGGGACTAGCGGGAGTTGGCTCCTACGAGCAGTACTTC. Its translation is CASSSSGLAGVGSYEQYF.

The chain uses TRBV11-2 and TRBJ1-5, with D possibly being TRBD1 (6 bases). The CDR3 is 15 amino acids. The germline V gene encodes CDR1 SGHAT and CDR2 FQNNGV. Trimming shortened V by 4 bases and J by 4 bases, and 14 bases separated the two germline ends. CDR3 region: CASSSLSGANQPQHF. The CDR3 DNA is TGTGCCAGCAGCTCCCTTTCAGGGGCAAATCAGCCCCAGCATTTT. Supplemented by reference TRBV11-2 and TRBJ1-5, the full variable domain reads EAGVAQSPRYKIIEKRQSVAFWCNPISGHATLYWYQQILGQGPKLLIQFQNNGVVDDSQLPKDRFSAERLKGVDSTLKIQPAKLEDSAVYLCASSSLSGANQPQHFGDGTRLSIL.

The gene calls are TRBV29-1 and TRBJ1-2, with D unclear. The CDR3 runs 11 residues. CDR1 is SQVTM and CDR2 is ANQGSEA in the germline V gene. Trimming shortened V by 5 bases and J by 4 bases, and 8 bases separated the two germline ends. In nucleotides, the CDR3 is TGCAGCGTTCCGACACGCTATGGCTACACCTTC. This encodes CSVPTRYGYTF.

The chain carries TRBV14 and TRBJ2-7; 7 nucleotides align to TRBD2. V shed 4 bases and J 12 bases; nucleotides not matched to a gene: 6. The CDR3 runs to 11 residues. Germline V lookup: CDR1 SGHDN, CDR2 FVKESK. CDR3 sequence reads: CASSLGLVPYF. CDR3 DNA sequence: TGTGCCAGCAGCCTCGGACTAGTCCCGTACTTC.

The gene calls are TRBV19 and TRBJ1-5; 7 bases agree with TRBD1. The germline CDR1 and CDR2 sequences are LNHDA and SQIVND (reference sequence). The CDR3 loop spans 16 amino acids. J gave up 2 bases and V 6 bases, and 10 bases lay outside the gene matches. The CDR3 loop is CASSDTGVRGNQPQHF. For the CDR3, the DNA is TGTGCCAGTAGCGATACAGGGGTGAGGGGCAATCAGCCCCAGCATTTT.

The chain joins TRBV15 to TRBJ1-6; D remains ambiguous. The CDR3 is made up of 13 amino acids. CDR1 is LNHNV and CDR2 is YYDKDF in the germline V gene (reference sequence). Trimming cost V 0 bases and J 11 bases, with 8 bases left between them. This chain's CDR3 is CATSRDSRTPLHF. The CDR3 bases are TGTGCCACCAGCAGAGATTCGCGGACACCCCTCCACTTT.

The chain carries TRBV7-9 and TRBJ2-7, with D maybe TRBD1 (6 bases). Germline V gives CDR1 SEHNR, CDR2 FQNEAQ (reference sequence). V lost 5 bases and J 4 bases, leaving 9 bases between the germline ends. This CDR3 has 12 residues. CDR3 region: CASSVQGYEQYF. In nucleotides, the CDR3 is TGTGCCAGCAGCGTACAGGGATACGAGCAGTACTTC.

The chain uses TRBV27 and TRBJ2-7, with TRBD1 identical over 10 bases. From germline, CDR1 is MNHEY and CDR2 SMNVEV (reference sequence). J was trimmed by 2 bases and V by 3 bases; bases with no gene match: 7. This CDR3 is built from 16 residues. CDR3 protein: CASSFRTGGFTYEQYF. The CDR3 bases are TGTGCCAGCAGTTTCCGGACAGGGGGGTTTACCTACGAGCAGTACTTC.

The chain uses TRBV4-1 and TRBJ2-3, with TRBD2 identical over 10 bases. CDR3 size: 16 residues. The germline gives CDR1 MGHRA, CDR2 YSYEKL. V was clipped by 5 bases and J by 2 bases; unmatched bases: 7. The CDR3 region has the DNA TGCGCCAGCAGCAGGACTAGCGGACTTTTCACAGATACGCAGTATTTT. Translated: CASSRTSGLFTDTQYF.

This clone was seen a single time. V gene TRBV28 combines with J gene TRBJ1-2, with D maybe TRBD1 (6 bases). V lost 3 bases and J 4 bases, leaving 12 bases between the germline ends. The CDR3 covers 14 residues. The germline CDR1 and CDR2 sequences are MDHEN and SYDVKM. The CDR3 DNA follows: TGTGCCAGCAGTTTTGGGGGCGAGGGCTATGGCTACACCTTC. Translating gives CASSFGGEGYGYTF.

This clone came up once. This chain joins TRBV10-3 and TRBJ2-1; 11 nucleotides line up with TRBD2. With 5 bases clipped from V and 0 bases from J, the junction kept 3 bases outside the gene matches. Germline loops: CDR1 ENHRY, CDR2 SYGVKD. The CDR3 length is 16 residues. The CDR3 here is CAISSTSGDSYNEQFF. In DNA form, the CDR3 reads TGTGCCATCAGTTCGACTAGCGGGGACTCCTACAATGAGCAGTTCTTC.

The rearrangement links TRBV9 to TRBJ2-2, with D possibly being TRBD1 (5 bases). Deletions cut 0 bases from V and 4 bases from J, with 10 bases between. The germline CDR1 and CDR2 sequences are SGDLS and YYNGEE. The CDR3 extends over 15 amino acids. The CDR3 DNA sequence: TGTGCCAGCAGCGTAGATAGCAGGGCCACCGGGGAGCTGTTTTTT. Its translation is CASSVDSRATGELFF. Filled out from reference TRBV9 and TRBJ2-2, the complete variable domain reads DSGVTQTPKHLITATGQRVTLRCSPRSGDLSVYWYQQSLDQGLQFLIQYYNGEERAKGNILERFSAQQFPDLHSELNLSSLELGDSALYFCASSVDSRATGELFFGEGSRLTVL.

This sequence joins TRBV4-1 and TRBJ1-2; D is perhaps TRBD1 (5 bases). Germline values: CDR1 MGHRA, CDR2 YSYEKL. The length of the CDR3 is 14 residues. V lost 6 bases and J 2 bases, leaving 13 bases between the germline ends. The CDR3 region is CASRKPGGNYGYTF. The CDR3 coding sequence is TGCGCCAGCAGAAAACCGGGGGGGAACTATGGCTACACCTTC.

J is TRBJ2-7 and V is TRBV28; 7 nucleotides line up with TRBD1. The CDR3 runs 13 residues. CDR1 is MDHEN, CDR2 SYDVKM, per germline. J gave up 6 bases and V 1 base, and 3 bases lay outside the gene matches. DNA for the CDR3: TGTGCCAGCAGTTTATCCGACAGGGCCGAGCAGTACTTC. Translating it yields CASSLSDRAEQYF.

A few counts support this clone. The genes are TRBV19 and TRBJ2-7, with D possibly being TRBD2 (6 bases). The ends were cut back, 5 bases at V and 4 bases at J, with 15 bases in the middle. The CDR3 sequence is 14 residues long. Germline V gene data show CDR1 as LNHDA and CDR2 as SQIVND (reference sequence). CDR3 protein: CASSEGDFRYEQYF. The CDR3 coding sequence is TGTGCCAGTAGTGAAGGGGACTTTCGGTACGAGCAGTACTTC.

The gene calls are TRBV29-1 and TRBJ2-1; 12 bases line up with TRBD2. Losses at the gene ends were 4 bases for V and 3 bases for J; bases not matched to a gene: 1. The germline CDR1 and CDR2 sequences are SQVTM and ANQGSEA. The length of the CDR3 is 14 residues. This chain's CDR3 is CSVGGLAGYNEQFF. The CDR3 DNA reads as TGCAGCGTTGGGGGACTAGCGGGCTACAATGAGCAGTTCTTC.